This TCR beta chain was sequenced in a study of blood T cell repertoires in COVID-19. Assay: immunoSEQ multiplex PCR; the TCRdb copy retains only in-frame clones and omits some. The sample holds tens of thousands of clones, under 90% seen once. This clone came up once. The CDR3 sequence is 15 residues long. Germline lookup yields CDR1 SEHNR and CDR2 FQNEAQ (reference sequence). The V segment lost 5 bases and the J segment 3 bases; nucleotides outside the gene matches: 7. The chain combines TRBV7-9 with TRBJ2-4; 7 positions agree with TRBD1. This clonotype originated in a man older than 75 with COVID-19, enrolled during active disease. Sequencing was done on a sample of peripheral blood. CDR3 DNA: TGTGCCAGCAGCGCAACAGGACAGGTCAAAAACATTCAGTACTTC. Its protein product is CASSATGQVKNIQYF.